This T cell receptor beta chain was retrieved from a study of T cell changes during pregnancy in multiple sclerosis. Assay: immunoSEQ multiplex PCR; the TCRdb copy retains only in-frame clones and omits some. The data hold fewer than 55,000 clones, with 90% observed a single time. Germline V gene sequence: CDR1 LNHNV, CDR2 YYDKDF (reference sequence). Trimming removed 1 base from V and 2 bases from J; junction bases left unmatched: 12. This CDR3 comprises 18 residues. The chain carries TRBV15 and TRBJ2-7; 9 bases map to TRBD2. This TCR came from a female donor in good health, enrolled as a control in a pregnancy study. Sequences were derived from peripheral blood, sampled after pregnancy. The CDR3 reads CATSRADKVSGRPYEQYF. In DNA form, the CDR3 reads TGTGCCACCAGCAGAGCAGACAAGGTTAGCGGGAGACCCTACGAGCAGTACTTC.